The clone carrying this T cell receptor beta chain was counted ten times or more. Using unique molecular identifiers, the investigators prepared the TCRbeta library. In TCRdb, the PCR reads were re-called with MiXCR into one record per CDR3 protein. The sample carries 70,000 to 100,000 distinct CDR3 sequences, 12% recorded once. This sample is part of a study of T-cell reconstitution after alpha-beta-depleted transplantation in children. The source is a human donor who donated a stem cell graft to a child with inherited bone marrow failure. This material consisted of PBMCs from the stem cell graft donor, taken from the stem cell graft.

For the CDR3, the DNA is TGTGCCAGCAGCCGAAAAACAGGCGGGAGTTCCTACGAGCAGTACTTC. Translation gives CASSRKTGGSSYEQYF. V and J are TRBV7-9 and TRBJ2-7, with 7 bases identical to TRBD2. Germline CDR1 and CDR2: SEHNR and FQNEAQ (reference sequence). Trimming removed 5 bases from V and 1 base from J; junction bases left unmatched: 11. This CDR3 spans 16 amino acids.